Below, 19 T cell receptor beta chains from the same sample are listed, as sequenced in a study of blood T cell repertoires in COVID-19. Profiled with immunoSEQ multiplex PCR; TCRdb holds only in-frame clones, not every one. The table has 14,000 to 15,000 clones, around 90% seen once. The sample was peripheral blood. These receptors originate from a human donor in a cohort sampled during active COVID-19.

The chain links TRBV30 to TRBJ1-6; D may be TRBD1 (5 bases). From germline, CDR1 is GTSNPN and CDR2 SVGIG (reference sequence). The CDR3 spans 11 residues. V gave up 2 bases and J gave up 13 bases, with 9 bases separating them. For the CDR3, the DNA is TGTGCCTGGAGTTCGGGGGATCCCCTCCACTTT. Protein: CAWSSGDPLHF.

The J gene is TRBJ2-2, the V gene TRBV4-1; TRBD1 matches 9 bases. Germline lookup yields CDR1 MGHRA and CDR2 YSYEKL. Trimming cost V 2 bases and J 3 bases; bases outside gene matches: 4. The CDR3 extends over 16 amino acids. The CDR3 protein is CASSQQQGAYTGELFF. CDR3 bases: TGCGCCAGCAGCCAACAACAGGGGGCATACACCGGGGAGCTGTTTTTT.

This clone has more than one count but fewer than ten. The rearrangement joins TRBV7-9 to TRBJ1-3; maybe TRBD1 (5 bases). Germline CDR1 SEHNR, CDR2 FQNEAQ (reference sequence). V was pared by 4 bases and J by 1 base, with 11 bases between. CDR3 length: 15 residues. The CDR3 sequence: CASSYGQGSGNTIYF. The CDR3 DNA follows: TGTGCCAGCAGCTACGGGCAGGGATCTGGAAACACCATATATTTT.

The J gene is TRBJ2-1, the V gene TRBV5-8; D possibly corresponds to TRBD2 (5 bases). Germline V CDR1 and CDR2: SGHTS, YDEGEE. The CDR3 is 13 amino acids. Trimming pared 4 bases from V and 3 bases from J, leaving 8 bases between. The CDR3: CASSGESYNEQFF. Here the CDR3 DNA reads TGTGCCAGCAGCGGGGAGAGCTACAATGAGCAGTTCTTC.

With regard to this clone: A read error may produce the germline difference seen at one junction end. J is TRBJ2-1 and V is TRBV7-7; D is unclear. This CDR3 has 15 amino acids. Germline CDR1 SSHAT, CDR2 FNYEAQ (reference sequence). CDR3 sequence: CASSLGSPRGNEQFF. The CDR3 nucleotides are TGTGCTAGCAGCTTAGGGTCTCCGCGTGGCAATGAGCAGTTCTTC.

V is TRBV27 and J is TRBJ1-2; D is undetermined. Looked up from germline, CDR1 is MNHEY and CDR2 is SMNVEV (reference sequence). This CDR3 spans 14 amino acids. The ends were cut back, 0 bases at V and 1 base at J, with 6 bases in the middle. CDR3 loop: CASSLSGINYGYTF. The CDR3 DNA follows: TGTGCCAGCAGTTTATCTGGCATTAACTATGGCTACACCTTC.

The chain employs TRBV6-2 or TRBV6-3 and TRBJ2-1; D call uncertain. Trimming pared 5 bases from V and 10 bases from J, leaving 9 bases between. This CDR3 comprises 11 residues. Germline CDR1 MNHEY, CDR2 SVGEGT. The CDR3 DNA reads as TGTGCCAGCAGTCAATATCAGGAGCAGTTCTTC. Translating gives CASSQYQEQFF.

The chain links TRBV6-5 to TRBJ1-5; D remains unclear. Germline CDR1 is MNHEY and CDR2 is SVGAGI. Deletions cut 6 bases from V and 4 bases from J, with 10 bases between. The CDR3 sequence is 13 residues long. The CDR3 region is CASSRSVNQPQHF. The DNA of the CDR3 is TGTGCCAGCAGCCGGTCCGTGAATCAGCCCCAGCATTTT.

The chain couples TRBV10-3 to TRBJ2-1; 9 bases map to TRBD1. This CDR3 has 15 amino acids. With 0 bases clipped from V and 6 bases from J, the junction kept 3 bases outside the gene matches. Germline lookup yields CDR1 ENHRY and CDR2 SYGVKD. CDR3 coding DNA: TGTGCCATCAGTGAGTCGGGACAGGGTCGCAATGAGCAGTTCTTC. Translated: CAISESGQGRNEQFF.

The gene calls are TRBV7-2 and TRBJ2-7; 9 positions match TRBD1. CDR1 is SGHTA and CDR2 is FQGNSA in the germline V gene. CDR3 length: 15 residues. The ends lost 4 bases at V and 7 bases at J; junction bases unmatched: 11. CDR3 region: CASSSSGTGSGEQYF. The CDR3 DNA is TGTGCCAGCAGCTCTTCCGGGACAGGGTCAGGGGAGCAGTACTTC.

The chain joins TRBV3-1 (or the pseudogene TRBV3-2) to TRBJ1-2, with no clear D. The length of the CDR3 is 14 residues. Trimming left V 5 bases short and J 1 base short, with 11 bases between. CDR1 is LGHDT and CDR2 is YNNKEL in the germline V gene (reference sequence). In nucleotides, the CDR3 is TGTGCCAGCAGCACATCGCGGCTTAACTATGGCTACACCTTC. It codes for CASSTSRLNYGYTF.

V and J are TRBV3-1 (or the pseudogene TRBV3-2) and TRBJ1-2; 8 nucleotides match TRBD1. This CDR3 spans 16 amino acids. V trimming: 1 base; J trimming: 4 bases; junction bases outside the gene matches: 8. The germline V gene has CDR1 LGHDT and CDR2 YNNKEL (reference sequence). CDR3 residues: CASSQARDRSSYGYTF. The CDR3, as DNA: TGTGCCAGCAGCCAAGCCCGGGACAGGAGTAGCTATGGCTACACCTTC.

CDR3 in amino acids: CASSLDGSGTYNEQFF. Here the CDR3 DNA reads TGTGCCAGCAGCTTGGATGGTAGCGGGACCTACAATGAGCAGTTCTTC. V gene TRBV5-4 combines with J gene TRBJ2-1, with 8 bases fitting TRBD2. Germline CDR1 and CDR2: SGHNT and YYREEE (reference sequence). V trimming: 0 bases; J trimming: 2 bases; junction bases outside the gene matches: 4. The CDR3 is made up of 16 amino acids.

The gene calls are TRBV5-1 and TRBJ2-1; unclear D gene. The CDR3 sequence is 13 residues long. CDR1 is SGHRS and CDR2 is YFSETQ in the germline V gene. With 4 bases removed from V and 5 bases from J, the gap between germline ends came to 10 bases. CDR3 coding DNA: TGCGCCAGCAGCCTCGCAGTCGACAATGAGCAGTTCTTC. Protein sequence: CASSLAVDNEQFF.

This sequence joins TRBV29-1 and TRBJ1-2; 8 positions agree with TRBD1. Trimming at V came to 1 base and at J to 9 bases, leaving 7 bases not matched to a gene. The CDR3 has 13 amino acids. Per the germline V gene, CDR1 is SQVTM and CDR2 is ANQGSEA. The CDR3 sequence is CSVEGSGGLSYTF. CDR3 in DNA: TGCAGCGTTGAAGGGTCAGGGGGCTTGAGCTACACCTTC.

This chain joins TRBV5-4 and TRBJ1-2, with 11 bases lining up with TRBD1. CDR1 is SGHNT and CDR2 is YYREEE in the germline V gene (reference sequence). V gave up 4 bases and J gave up 6 bases; unmatched junction bases: 5. The length of the CDR3 is 14 residues. CDR3 sequence (DNA): TGTGCCAGCAGCCGGACAGGGGGCGAGGATGGCTACACCTTC. Translation gives CASSRTGGEDGYTF.

This clone was counted once. V is TRBV19 and J is TRBJ1-6, with D maybe TRBD1 (5 bases). Trimming cost V 1 base and J 5 bases, with 6 bases left between them. This CDR3 is 14 amino acids long. Germline V gene sequence: CDR1 LNHDA, CDR2 SQIVND (reference sequence). The CDR3 loop is CASSIVGHNSPLHF. The CDR3 nucleotides read TGTGCCAGTAGTATAGTGGGGCATAATTCACCCCTCCACTTT.

The gene calls are TRBV29-1 and TRBJ2-7, with D possibly matching TRBD1 (6 bases). Trimming removed 6 bases from V and 6 bases from J, with 21 bases in between. The CDR3 sequence is 14 residues long. CDR1 SQVTM and CDR2 ANQGSEA come from the germline V gene. As DNA, the CDR3 is TGCAGCGTCGTTACCGGGACATTCTCTCGCGAGCAGTACTTC. Protein product: CSVVTGTFSREQYF.

This rearrangement joins TRBV11-2 to TRBJ2-3; D is possibly TRBD2 (5 bases). The CDR3 runs to 16 residues. Germline V CDR1 and CDR2: SGHAT, FQNNGV. V was cut by 4 bases and J by 5 bases, with 19 bases left in between. For the CDR3, the DNA is TGTGCCAGCAGCTCACCTCAATCTTCGGGATTAGATACGCAGTATTTT. Its translation: CASSSPQSSGLDTQYF.